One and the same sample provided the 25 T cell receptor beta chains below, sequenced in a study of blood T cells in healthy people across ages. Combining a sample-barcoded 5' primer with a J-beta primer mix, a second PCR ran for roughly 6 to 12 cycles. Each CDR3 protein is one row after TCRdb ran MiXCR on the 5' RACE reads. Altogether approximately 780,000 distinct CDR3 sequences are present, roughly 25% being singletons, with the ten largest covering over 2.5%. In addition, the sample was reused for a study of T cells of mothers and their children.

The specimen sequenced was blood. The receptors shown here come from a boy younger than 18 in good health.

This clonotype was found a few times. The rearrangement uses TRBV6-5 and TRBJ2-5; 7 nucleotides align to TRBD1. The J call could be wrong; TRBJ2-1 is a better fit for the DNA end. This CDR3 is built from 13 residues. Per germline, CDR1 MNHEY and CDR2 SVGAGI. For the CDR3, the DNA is TGTGCCAGCAGGCAGGGGGTGGGCAATGAGCAGTTCTTC. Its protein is CASRQGVGNEQFF.

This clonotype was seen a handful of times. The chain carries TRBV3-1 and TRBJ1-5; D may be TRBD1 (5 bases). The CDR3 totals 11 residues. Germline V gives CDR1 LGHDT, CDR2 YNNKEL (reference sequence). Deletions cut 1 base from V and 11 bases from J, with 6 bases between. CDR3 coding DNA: TGTGCCAGCAGCCAAGGGGGGTCCCAGCATTTT. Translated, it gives CASSQGGSQHF.

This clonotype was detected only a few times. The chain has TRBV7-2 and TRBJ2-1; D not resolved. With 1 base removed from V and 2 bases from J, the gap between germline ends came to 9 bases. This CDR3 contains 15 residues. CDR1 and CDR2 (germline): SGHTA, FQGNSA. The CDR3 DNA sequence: TGTGCCAGCAGCTTAGAAGCGCCTCCCTACAATGAGCAGTTCTTC. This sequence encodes CASSLEAPPYNEQFF.

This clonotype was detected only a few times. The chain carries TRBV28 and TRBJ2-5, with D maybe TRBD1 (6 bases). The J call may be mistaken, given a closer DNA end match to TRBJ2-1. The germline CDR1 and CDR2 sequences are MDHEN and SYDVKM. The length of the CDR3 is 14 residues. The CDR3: CASTTIGGSNEQFF. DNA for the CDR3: TGTGCCAGCACCACGATAGGGGGTTCTAATGAGCAGTTCTTC.

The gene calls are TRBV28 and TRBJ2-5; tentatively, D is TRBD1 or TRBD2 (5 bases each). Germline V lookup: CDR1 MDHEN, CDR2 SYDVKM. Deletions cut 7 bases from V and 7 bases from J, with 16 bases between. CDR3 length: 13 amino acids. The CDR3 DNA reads TGTGCCAGCAACCCCGGGGACGCTGGGACCCAGTACTTC. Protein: CASNPGDAGTQYF.

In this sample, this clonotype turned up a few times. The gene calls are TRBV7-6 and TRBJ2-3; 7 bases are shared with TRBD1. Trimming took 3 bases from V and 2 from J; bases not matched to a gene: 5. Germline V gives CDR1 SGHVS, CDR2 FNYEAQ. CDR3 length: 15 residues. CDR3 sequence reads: CASSLGDSSTDTQYF. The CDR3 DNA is TGTGCCAGCAGCTTGGGGGACAGTTCCACAGATACGCAGTATTTT.

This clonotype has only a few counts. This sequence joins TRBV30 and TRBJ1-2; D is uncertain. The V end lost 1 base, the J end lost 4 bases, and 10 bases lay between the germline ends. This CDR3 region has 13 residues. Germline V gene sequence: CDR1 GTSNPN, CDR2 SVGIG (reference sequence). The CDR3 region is CAWSAYAGYGYTF. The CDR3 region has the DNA TGTGCCTGGAGTGCCTACGCAGGCTATGGCTACACCTTC.

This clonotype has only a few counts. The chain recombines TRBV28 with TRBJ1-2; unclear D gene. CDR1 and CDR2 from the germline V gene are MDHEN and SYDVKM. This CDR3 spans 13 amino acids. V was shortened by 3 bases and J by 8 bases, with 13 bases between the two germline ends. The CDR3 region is CASSFTGSSGYTF. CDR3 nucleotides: TGTGCCAGCAGTTTTACGGGCAGCTCGGGCTACACCTTC.

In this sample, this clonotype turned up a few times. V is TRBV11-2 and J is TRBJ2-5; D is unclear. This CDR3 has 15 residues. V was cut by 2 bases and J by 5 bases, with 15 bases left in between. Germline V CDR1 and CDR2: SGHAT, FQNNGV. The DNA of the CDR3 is TGTGCCAGCAGCTTAATCGGATCGCGACCGGAGACCCAGTACTTC. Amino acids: CASSLIGSRPETQYF. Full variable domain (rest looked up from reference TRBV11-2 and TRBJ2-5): EAGVAQSPRYKIIEKRQSVAFWCNPISGHATLYWYQQILGQGPKLLIQFQNNGVVDDSQLPKDRFSAERLKGVDSTLKIQPAKLEDSAVYLCASSLIGSRPETQYFGPGTRLLVL.

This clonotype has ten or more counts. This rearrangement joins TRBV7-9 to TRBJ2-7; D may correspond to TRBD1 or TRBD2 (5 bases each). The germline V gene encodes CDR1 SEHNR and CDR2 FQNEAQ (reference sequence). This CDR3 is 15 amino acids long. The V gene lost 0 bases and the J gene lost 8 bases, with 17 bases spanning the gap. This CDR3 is CASSLAGEGTTKQYF. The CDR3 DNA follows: TGTGCCAGCAGCTTAGCGGGGGAAGGAACCACTAAGCAGTACTTC.

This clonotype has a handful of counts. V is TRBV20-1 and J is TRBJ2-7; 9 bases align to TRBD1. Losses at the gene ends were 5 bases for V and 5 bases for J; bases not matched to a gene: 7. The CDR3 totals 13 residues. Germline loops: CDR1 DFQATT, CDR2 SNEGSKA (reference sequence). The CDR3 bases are TGCAGTGCTCTGACAGGGGGTATCGACGAGCAGTACTTC. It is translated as CSALTGGIDEQYF.

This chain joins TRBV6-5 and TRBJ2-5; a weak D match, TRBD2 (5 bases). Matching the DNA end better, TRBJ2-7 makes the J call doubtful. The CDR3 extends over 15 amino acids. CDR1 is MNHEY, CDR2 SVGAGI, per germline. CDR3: CASSPSRGLSYEQYF. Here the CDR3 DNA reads TGTGCCAGCAGCCCCTCGCGAGGGCTTTCCTACGAGCAGTACTTC.

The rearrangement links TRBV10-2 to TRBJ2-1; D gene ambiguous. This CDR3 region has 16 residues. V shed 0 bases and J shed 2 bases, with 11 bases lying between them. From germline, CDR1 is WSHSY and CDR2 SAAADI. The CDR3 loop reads CASSESRVHPYNEQFF. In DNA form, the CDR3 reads TGCGCCAGCAGTGAGTCTAGGGTACACCCCTACAATGAGCAGTTCTTC.

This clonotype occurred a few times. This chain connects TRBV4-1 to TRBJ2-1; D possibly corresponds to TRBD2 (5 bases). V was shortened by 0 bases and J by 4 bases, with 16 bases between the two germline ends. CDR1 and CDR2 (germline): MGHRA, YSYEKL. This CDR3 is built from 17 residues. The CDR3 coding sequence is TGCGCCAGCAGCCAAGAGACGCGGGTACTAGGGTACAATGAGCAGTTCTTC. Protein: CASSQETRVLGYNEQFF.

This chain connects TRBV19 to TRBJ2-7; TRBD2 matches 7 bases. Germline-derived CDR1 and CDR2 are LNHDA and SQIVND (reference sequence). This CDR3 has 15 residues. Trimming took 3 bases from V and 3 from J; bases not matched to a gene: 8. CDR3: CASSIAPGTNYEQYF. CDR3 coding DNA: TGTGCCAGTAGTATCGCCCCTGGGACTAACTACGAGCAGTACTTC.

In DNA, the CDR3 is TGTGCCACCAGCAGAGAGGTGAACACTGAAGCTTTCTTT. Its protein product is CATSREVNTEAFF. J is TRBJ1-1 and V is TRBV15; the D is unclear. Germline values: CDR1 LNHNV, CDR2 YYDKDF (reference sequence). V gave up 0 bases and J gave up 0 bases, with 2 bases separating them. The CDR3 runs to 13 residues.

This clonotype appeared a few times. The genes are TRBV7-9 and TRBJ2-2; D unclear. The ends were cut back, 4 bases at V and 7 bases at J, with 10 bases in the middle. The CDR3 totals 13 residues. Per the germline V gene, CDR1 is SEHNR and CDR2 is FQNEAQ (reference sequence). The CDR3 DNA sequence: TGTGCCAGCAGCTCAGTTGTCAACGGGGAGCTGTTTTTT. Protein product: CASSSVVNGELFF.

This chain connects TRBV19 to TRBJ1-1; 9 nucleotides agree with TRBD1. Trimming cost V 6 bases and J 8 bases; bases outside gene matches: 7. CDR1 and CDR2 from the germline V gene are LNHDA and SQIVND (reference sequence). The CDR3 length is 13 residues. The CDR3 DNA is TGTGCCAGTAGCACCACCGGGACAGGGGAAGCTTTCTTT. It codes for CASSTTGTGEAFF.

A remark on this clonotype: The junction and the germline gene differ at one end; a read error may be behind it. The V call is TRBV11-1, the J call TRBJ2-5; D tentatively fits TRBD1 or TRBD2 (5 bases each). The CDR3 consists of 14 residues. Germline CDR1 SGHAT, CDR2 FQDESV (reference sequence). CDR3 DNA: TGTGCCAGCAGCTCCCTGTCCGTAGGGGAGACCCGGTACTTC. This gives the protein CASSSLSVGETRYF.

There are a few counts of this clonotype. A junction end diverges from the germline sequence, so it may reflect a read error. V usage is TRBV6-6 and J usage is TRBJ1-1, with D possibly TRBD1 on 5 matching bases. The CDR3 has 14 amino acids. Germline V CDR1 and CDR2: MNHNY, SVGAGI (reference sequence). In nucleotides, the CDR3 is TGTGCCAGCAGTCATCAGGGTGGTGAAGGTTTCCCTGTCTTT. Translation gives CASSHQGGEGFPVF.

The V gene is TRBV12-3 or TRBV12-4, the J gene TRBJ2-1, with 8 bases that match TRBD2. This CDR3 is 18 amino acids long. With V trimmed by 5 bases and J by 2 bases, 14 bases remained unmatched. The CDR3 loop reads CASSLQLGVGGAYNEQFF. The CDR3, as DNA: TGTGCCAGCAGTCTACAATTGGGGGTCGGGGGGGCCTACAATGAGCAGTTCTTC.

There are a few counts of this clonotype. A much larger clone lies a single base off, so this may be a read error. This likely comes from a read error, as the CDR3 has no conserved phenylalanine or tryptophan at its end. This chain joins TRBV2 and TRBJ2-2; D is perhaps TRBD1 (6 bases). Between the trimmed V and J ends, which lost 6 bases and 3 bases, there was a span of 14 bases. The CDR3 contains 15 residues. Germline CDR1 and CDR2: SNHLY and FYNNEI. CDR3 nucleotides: TGTGCCAGCAGGACAGGCCTTGGGGACACCGGGGAGCTGTTTTCT. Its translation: CASRTGLGDTGELFS.

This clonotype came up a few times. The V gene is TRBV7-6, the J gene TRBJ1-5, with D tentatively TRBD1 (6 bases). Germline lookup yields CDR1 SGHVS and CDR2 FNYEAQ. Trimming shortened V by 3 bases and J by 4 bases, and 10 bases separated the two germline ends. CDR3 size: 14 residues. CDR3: CASSFGQTNQPQHF. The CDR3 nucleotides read TGTGCCAGCAGCTTTGGACAGACGAATCAGCCCCAGCATTTT.

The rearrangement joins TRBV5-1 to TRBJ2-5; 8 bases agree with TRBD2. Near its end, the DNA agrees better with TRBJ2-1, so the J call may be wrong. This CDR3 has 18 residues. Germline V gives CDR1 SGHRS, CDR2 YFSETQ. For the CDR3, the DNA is TGCGCCAGCACCCGGAGGACTAGCCCCCTCTCCTACTACAATGAGCAGTTCTTC. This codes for CASTRRTSPLSYYNEQFF.

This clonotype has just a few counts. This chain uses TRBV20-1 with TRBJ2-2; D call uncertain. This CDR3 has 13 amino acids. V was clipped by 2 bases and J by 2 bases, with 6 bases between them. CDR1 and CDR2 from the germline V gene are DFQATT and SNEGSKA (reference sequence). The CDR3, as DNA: TGCAGTGCTAGACAACTAAACACCGGGGAGCTGTTTTTT. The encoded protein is CSARQLNTGELFF.